The rows below give T cell receptor beta chains drawn from one sample of a study of T cells in Graves' hyperthyroidism and ophthalmopathy. TCRdb processed the multiplex PCR reads anew with MiXCR; each CDR3 protein has one entry. Of about 520,000 distinct CDR3 sequences listed, around 24% are singletons. The source material was blood. Receptor source: a young woman with Graves' ophthalmopathy. The CDR3 runs from the conserved cysteine through the conserved F or W. The order of the fields is clone size, V gene, J gene, D gene, CDR3 protein, CDR3 DNA. D genes are given only for firm matches. Not every row has a clone size; where given, it reads once, few, many or a size class.

once,TRBV30,TRBJ1-1,TRBD1,CAWSIGTANTEAFF,TGTGCCTGGAGTATAGGGACAGCGAACACTGAAGCTTTCTTT
many,TRBV6-1,TRBJ1-1,.,CASSAWGPLGAFF,TGTGCCAGCAGTGCCTGGGGACCACTCGGGGCTTTCTTT
.,TRBV7-3,TRBJ2-2,TRBD2,CASSPHSGGPNTGELFF,TGTGCCAGCAGCCCGCATAGCGGGGGGCCGAACACCGGGGAGCTGTTTTTT
.,TRBV3-1,TRBJ2-5,TRBD2,CASSQRAGFYGTQYF,TGTGCCAGCAGCCAGAGAGCGGGGTTTTATGGGACCCAGTACTTC
few,TRBV6-1,TRBJ1-2,.,CASTYPGRNYGYTF,TGTGCCAGCACCTACCCGGGACGGAACTATGGCTACACCTTC
many,TRBV29-1,TRBJ1-2,TRBD1,CSVGGGDYGYTF,TGCAGCGTAGGAGGGGGCGACTATGGCTACACCTTC
.,TRBV15,TRBJ2-6,TRBD1,CATSKRQGMFGANVLTF,TGTGCCACCAGCAAGCGACAGGGGATGTTTGGGGCCAACGTCCTGACTTTC
many,TRBV2,TRBJ2-4,.,CASSQEMAKNIQYF,TGTGCCAGCAGTCAGGAGATGGCCAAAAACATTCAGTACTTC
.,TRBV5-1,TRBJ1-1,.,CASSLDAGPNTEAFF,TGCGCCAGCAGCTTGGATGCGGGGCCGAACACTGAAGCTTTCTTT
many,TRBV11-2,TRBJ2-2,.,CASSFLRDTNTGELFF,TGTGCCAGCAGCTTTCTCCGGGACACAAACACCGGGGAGCTGTTTTTT
many,TRBV11-2,TRBJ2-2,.,CASSLRVYGGTGELFF,TGTGCCAGCAGCTTAAGGGTTTACGGGGGAACCGGGGAGCTGTTTTTT
.,TRBV3-1,TRBJ2-7,.,CASSQATLYYEQYF,TGTGCCAGCAGCCAAGCGACACTCTACTACGAGCAGTACTTC
.,TRBV7-2,TRBJ2-7,.,CASSLVHEQYF,TGTGCCAGCAGCTTAGTACACGAGCAGTACTTC
.,TRBV12-3/TRBV12-4,TRBJ1-5,TRBD1,CASGSGTGPSNQPQHF,TGTGCCAGCGGAAGTGGGACAGGGCCTAGCAATCAGCCCCAGCATTTT
many,TRBV28,TRBJ1-2,TRBD1,CAIGTGNYGYTF,TGTGCCATCGGGACAGGGAACTATGGCTACACCTTC
.,TRBV6-1,TRBJ2-7,.,CASRAGTLQTYEQYF,TGTGCCAGCAGAGCTGGGACCCTTCAAACCTACGAGCAGTACTTC
few,TRBV6-1,TRBJ1-1,.,CASTLRDVTEAFF,TGTGCCAGCACTCTCCGGGACGTCACTGAAGCTTTCTTT
many,TRBV4-3,TRBJ1-2,TRBD1,CASSPGQGGGMGYTF,TGCGCCAGCAGCCCGGGACAGGGTGGAGGTATGGGCTACACCTTC
.,TRBV11-2,TRBJ2-7,TRBD1,CASSRGQGAREQYF,TGTGCCAGCAGCCGAGGACAGGGGGCGCGAGAGCAGTACTTC
.,TRBV27,TRBJ1-5,.,CASSWALHQPQHF,TGTGCCAGCAGTTGGGCCCTTCATCAGCCCCAGCATTTT
many,TRBV7-3,TRBJ2-6,.,CASSPPGLGSGANVLTF,TGTGCCAGCAGCCCCCCTGGACTGGGCTCTGGGGCCAACGTCCTGACTTTC
.,TRBV15,TRBJ1-5,.,CATSTRQLHSSNQPQHF,TGTGCCACCAGCACCCGACAGCTCCACTCCAGCAATCAGCCCCAGCATTTT
many,TRBV12-3/TRBV12-4,TRBJ2-7,TRBD2,CASRPTSGGHGEQYF,TGTGCCAGCAGGCCGACTAGCGGGGGGCACGGCGAGCAGTACTTC
many,TRBV7-2,TRBJ1-2,.,CASSLALTGRGYTF,TGTGCCAGCAGCTTAGCGCTGACAGGACGTGGCTACACCTTC
.,TRBV6-5,TRBJ2-7,.,CASSYTQTGTTVQYF,TGTGCCAGCAGTTACACACAGACAGGGACTACGGTGCAGTACTTC
.,TRBV6-1,TRBJ2-7,TRBD1,CASSHRGRTYEQYF,TGTGCCAGCAGCCACAGGGGGCGAACCTACGAGCAGTACTTC
few,TRBV6-1,TRBJ2-7,.,CASSEGVRAYEQYF,TGTGCCAGCAGTGAAGGGGTCAGGGCCTACGAGCAGTACTTC
once,TRBV2,TRBJ1-5,TRBD1,CASSEAMTGQPQHF,TGTGCCAGCAGTGAAGCGATGACAGGGCAGCCCCAGCATTTT
many,TRBV6-2/TRBV6-3,TRBJ2-7,.,CASSYPSFDGPYEQYF,TGTGCCAGCAGTTACCCCTCCTTCGACGGTCCCTACGAGCAGTACTTC
many,TRBV2,TRBJ1-5,TRBD1,CASSDVWQGAGQPQHF,TGTGCCAGCAGTGATGTTTGGCAGGGGGCAGGTCAGCCCCAGCATTTT
many,TRBV12-3/TRBV12-4,TRBJ1-2,.,CASSLGVYGYTF,TGTGCCAGCAGTTTGGGGGTCTATGGCTACACCTTC
.,TRBV20-1,TRBJ1-3,TRBD1,CSALGQGTAYGNTIYF,TGCAGTGCTCTGGGACAGGGAACAGCCTATGGAAACACCATATATTTT
few,TRBV15,TRBJ2-7,.,CATSPRKGSYYEQYF,TGTGCCACCAGCCCCAGGAAGGGTTCCTACTACGAGCAGTACTTC
few,TRBV11-2,TRBJ2-5,.,CASSPIVGPLYQETQYF,TGTGCCAGCAGCCCAATAGTAGGGCCCCTGTACCAAGAGACCCAGTACTTC
.,TRBV2,TRBJ2-1,.,CASSEQGSSYNEQFF,TGTGCCAGCAGTGAACAGGGCAGCTCCTACAATGAGCAGTTCTTC
.,TRBV28,TRBJ1-1,.,CASSLYGPRMNTEAFF,TGTGCCAGCAGTTTATACGGCCCGCGCATGAACACTGAAGCTTTCTTT
many,TRBV6-5,TRBJ1-1,TRBD1,CASNLDREDTEAFF,TGTGCCAGCAATTTGGACAGGGAGGACACTGAAGCTTTCTTT
many,TRBV20-1,TRBJ1-2,.,CSAPLGGGYTF,TGCAGTGCTCCATTGGGGGGAGGCTACACCTTC
many,TRBV24-1,TRBJ1-3,TRBD1,CATSDGGQGASGNTIYF,TGTGCCACCAGTGATGGGGGACAGGGGGCGAGTGGAAACACCATATATTTT
many,TRBV29-1,TRBJ1-1,.,CSVEPWDIDGAFF,TGCAGCGTTGAACCATGGGACATAGACGGAGCTTTCTTT
few,TRBV7-8,TRBJ1-1,.,CASSLGPGLEFSEAFF,TGTGCCAGCAGCTTAGGGCCTGGCTTGGAATTCTCTGAAGCTTTCTTT
few,TRBV4-1,TRBJ1-2,.,CASSQDATVYYGYTF,TGCGCCAGCAGCCAAGATGCGACAGTTTACTATGGCTACACCTTC
.,TRBV6-1,TRBJ1-6,.,CASSDTADNSPLHF,TGTGCCAGCAGTGATACAGCCGATAATTCACCCCTCCACTTT